Listed here are 8 T cell receptor beta chains from one sample, sequenced in a study of cytomegalovirus exposure and HLA in healthy donors. This PCR relied on a set of 60 Vbeta primers and 13 Jbeta primers. Profiling relied on immunoSEQ multiplex PCR, and the TCRdb table lists in-frame clones only, not all of them. In the table there are around 170,000 clones, around 80% of which are singletons. The sequenced sample was PBMCs. All receptors derive from a man aged 18 to 30 in good health and CMV-seronegative.

In its sample, this clone was seen once. This sequence joins TRBV9 and TRBJ2-5; D uncertain. V was pared by 3 bases and J by 2 bases, with 20 bases between. The CDR3 runs 17 residues. Germline-derived CDR1 and CDR2 are SGDLS and YYNGEE. The CDR3 sequence is CASSAPSEARSQETQYF. The CDR3 DNA reads as TGTGCCAGCAGCGCCCCCTCAGAGGCGAGGTCTCAAGAGACCCAGTACTTC.

The chain links TRBV9 to TRBJ1-2; perhaps TRBD1 as D (5 bases). Germline values: CDR1 SGDLS, CDR2 YYNGEE. CDR3 length equals 14 residues. V was trimmed by 5 bases and J by 4 bases, leaving 15 bases between them. CDR3 bases: TGTGCCAGCAGGGGAGCATCGGGACTCTATGGCTACACCTTC. Protein sequence: CASRGASGLYGYTF.

The chain has TRBV4-1 and TRBJ2-2; 8 bases align to TRBD2. Germline CDR1 reads MGHRA; CDR2 reads YSYEKL. V lost 4 bases, J lost 8 bases, and 15 bases stayed unmatched. CDR3 size: 17 residues. The CDR3 region has the DNA TGCGCCAGCAGCCCTCTAGCGGGCTCTCTCGGGGCGGGGGAGCTGTTTTTT. Its translation is CASSPLAGSLGAGELFF.

This chain joins TRBV28 and TRBJ1-2; the match to TRBD1 covers 9 bases. Germline assignment: CDR1 MDHEN and CDR2 SYDVKM. J gave up 5 bases and V 6 bases, and 7 bases lay outside the gene matches. This CDR3 has 14 amino acids. CDR3 sequence: CASRIQGATYGYTF. CDR3 DNA: TGTGCCAGCAGGATACAGGGGGCGACGTATGGCTACACCTTC.

V and J are TRBV7-6 and TRBJ1-2, with TRBD1 matching over 9 bases. The CDR3 runs 15 residues. Germline assignment: CDR1 SGHVS and CDR2 FNYEAQ. V lost 5 bases to trimming and J lost 5 bases; unmatched junction nucleotides: 9. The CDR3 sequence: CASSLGAGTGYGYTF. CDR3 coding DNA: TGTGCCAGCAGCCTCGGCGCCGGGACAGGGTATGGCTACACCTTC.

The chain recombines TRBV7-9 with TRBJ1-4, with a possible D match to TRBD1 (6 bases). This CDR3 region has 14 residues. In germline, CDR1 is SEHNR, CDR2 FQNEAQ (reference sequence). V gave up 5 bases and J gave up 4 bases, with 11 bases separating them. The DNA of the CDR3 is TGTGCCAGCAGCGTGGACAGTTATAATGAAAAACTGTTTTTT. Amino acids: CASSVDSYNEKLFF.

V and J are TRBV27 and TRBJ2-6; 8 nucleotides align to TRBD1. V was pared by 6 bases and J by 1 base, with 8 bases of the junction left unmatched. Per germline, CDR1 MNHEY and CDR2 SMNVEV (reference sequence). This CDR3 has 17 amino acids. In DNA form, the CDR3 reads TGTGCCAGCAGACCGGGACAGGTTGAATCTGGGGCCAACGTCCTGACTTTC. Translation gives CASRPGQVESGANVLTF.

This clone appeared a single time. The chain is built from TRBV18 and TRBJ2-7, with D unclear. CDR1 is KGHSH, CDR2 LQKENI, per germline. The CDR3 consists of 12 residues. V was cut by 1 base and J by 5 bases, with 6 bases left in between. As DNA, the CDR3 is TGTGCCAGCTCACCACGCGGTAACGAGCAGTACTTC. Protein product: CASSPRGNEQYF. The variable domain in full, with the rest retrieved from reference TRBV18 and TRBJ2-7, is NAGVMQNPRHLVRRRGQEARLRCSPMKGHSHVYWYRQLPEEGLKFMVYLQKENIIDESGMPKERFSAEFPKEGPSILRIQQVVRGDSAAYFCASSPRGNEQYFGPGTRLTVT.